These 21 T cell receptor beta chains were sequenced from one sample in a study of T cell repertoires in cytomegalovirus infection. TCRdb processed the reads anew with MiXCR; each CDR3 protein has one entry. The sample has some 62,000 distinct CDR3 sequences; roughly a fifth are singletons. These receptors have no known antigen. This specimen consisted of CD8+ T cells from cultured PBMCs, obtained from culture after CMV antigen stimulation. These receptors originate from a human donor in good health (CMV status not recorded). Some clones in this sample may be carry-over from other donors' samples.

Regarding this clonotype: Its ends do not fully match the called genes, so a read error is possible. This chain joins TRBV3-1 and TRBJ1-2; possibly TRBD1 for D (6 bases). The CDR3 is 15 amino acids. The V gene's germline CDR1 is LGHDT and CDR2 YNNKEL (reference sequence). The CDR3 coding sequence is TGTGCCAGCAGCCAAGATTCAGGGGTTAGCTATGACTACACCTTC. It codes for CASSQDSGVSYDYTF. Using reference TRBV3-1 and TRBJ1-2 for the parts outside the CDR3, the full variable domain is DTAVSQTPKYLVTQMGNDKSIKCEQNLGHDTMYWYKQDSKKFLKIMFSYNNKELIINETVPNRFSPKSPDKAHLNLHINSLELGDSAVYFCASSQDSGVSYDYTFGSGTRLTVV.

There are a few counts of this clonotype. This chain uses TRBV12-3 or TRBV12-4 with TRBJ1-5, with D tentatively TRBD1 (5 bases). This CDR3 has 15 residues. The ends were cut back, 1 base at V and 0 bases at J, with 7 bases in the middle. CDR3 loop: CASSLGTLSNQPQHF. CDR3 DNA: TGTGCCAGCAGTTTAGGGACACTTAGCAATCAGCCCCAGCATTTT.

J is TRBJ1-5 and V is TRBV4-1, with D uncertain. The length of the CDR3 is 16 residues. Germline assignment: CDR1 MGHRA and CDR2 YSYEKL. With 2 bases removed from V and 5 bases from J, the gap between germline ends came to 16 bases. The CDR3 reads CASSQQASRDDQPQHF. The CDR3 DNA follows: TGCGCCAGCAGCCAACAGGCGTCGCGGGATGATCAGCCCCAGCATTTT.

This clonotype was recorded once. The chain combines TRBV6-5 with TRBJ2-7; D ambiguous. CDR1 is MNHEY, CDR2 SVGAGI, per germline. This CDR3 is 16 amino acids long. The ends were cut back, 0 bases at V and 2 bases at J, with 14 bases in the middle. As DNA, the CDR3 is TGTGCCAGCAGTTACTCCCGGGCAGGAGCTACCTACGAGCAGTACTTC. Translation gives CASSYSRAGATYEQYF.

The V gene is TRBV20-1, the J gene TRBJ2-1; 12 nucleotides align to TRBD2. Trimming cost V 5 bases and J 6 bases; bases outside gene matches: 8. This CDR3 has 15 amino acids. Per the germline V gene, CDR1 is DFQATT and CDR2 is SNEGSKA (reference sequence). For the CDR3, the DNA is TGCAGTGCTCAATCCCTAGCGGGGGGGCTCAATGAGCAGTTCTTC. Its protein is CSAQSLAGGLNEQFF.

This rearrangement joins TRBV7-9 to TRBJ2-4, with TRBD1 identical over 11 bases. Trimming removed 4 bases from V and 0 bases from J; junction bases left unmatched: 11. The CDR3 contains 19 residues. The germline V gene has CDR1 SEHNR and CDR2 FQNEAQ (reference sequence). The CDR3 here is CASSSSGTGGSKAKNIQYF. CDR3 in DNA: TGTGCCAGCAGCTCCTCCGGGACAGGGGGGTCTAAAGCCAAAAACATTCAGTACTTC. Looking up the rest from reference TRBV7-9 and TRBJ2-4 gives the full variable domain: DTGVSQNPRHKITKRGQNVTFRCDPISEHNRLYWYRQTLGQGPEFLTYFQNEAQLEKSRLLSDRFSAERPKGSFSTLEIQRTEQGDSAMYLCASSSSGTGGSKAKNIQYFGAGTRLSVL.

The J gene is TRBJ1-5, the V gene TRBV6-6, with 7 bases lining up with TRBD1. This CDR3 spans 14 amino acids. Trimming took 2 bases from V and 4 from J; bases not matched to a gene: 2. Per germline, CDR1 MNHNY and CDR2 SVGAGI (reference sequence). In DNA form, the CDR3 reads TGTGCCAGCAGTTACACAGGGGCAAATCAGCCCCAGCATTTT. Its translation: CASSYTGANQPQHF.

This clonotype has ten or more counts. The DNA of the CDR3 is TGTGCCAGCAGCTTATGGGGGTATCAGCCCCAGCATTTT. The encoded protein is CASSLWGYQPQHF. The rearrangement joins TRBV7-8 to TRBJ1-5, with D perhaps matching TRBD1 (5 bases). V dropped 2 bases and J dropped 5 bases, with 7 bases sitting between them. This CDR3 is 13 amino acids long. From germline, CDR1 is SGHVS and CDR2 FQNEAQ.

The J gene is TRBJ1-3, the V gene TRBV27; TRBD1 is a possible D gene (5 bases). In germline, CDR1 is MNHEY, CDR2 SMNVEV (reference sequence). This CDR3 has 15 amino acids. Here the CDR3 DNA reads TGTTCCCGCAGTTTATACGGGGGAGGTGGAAACACCATATATTTT. As protein: CSRSLYGGGGNTIYF.

A few counts support this clonotype. The gene calls are TRBV7-9 and TRBJ2-5, with 9 bases that match TRBD1. Unmatched junction bases numbered 5, after V lost 4 bases and J lost 5 bases. Germline V gives CDR1 SEHNR, CDR2 FQNEAQ (reference sequence). The CDR3 runs 14 residues. In DNA form, the CDR3 reads TGTGCCAGCAGCTCCACAGGGGGCGAGGAGACCCAGTACTTC. Translated: CASSSTGGEETQYF. The full variable domain, completed using reference TRBV7-9 and TRBJ2-5, is DTGVSQNPRHKITKRGQNVTFRCDPISEHNRLYWYRQTLGQGPEFLTYFQNEAQLEKSRLLSDRFSAERPKGSFSTLEIQRTEQGDSAMYLCASSSTGGEETQYFGPGTRLLVL.

V usage is TRBV29-1 and J usage is TRBJ2-3; 7 bases line up with TRBD2. CDR1 and CDR2 from the germline V gene are SQVTM and ANQGSEA. The CDR3 totals 14 residues. J was trimmed by 2 bases and V by 1 base; bases with no gene match: 3. Here the CDR3 reads CSVEGGGYTDTQYF. The DNA of the CDR3 is TGCAGCGTTGAAGGGGGGGGATACACAGATACGCAGTATTTT.

This clonotype was picked up a small number of times. V is TRBV5-4 and J is TRBJ2-1; D not certain. This CDR3 has 12 residues. Germline V gene sequence: CDR1 SGHNT, CDR2 YYREEE (reference sequence). Trimming left V 5 bases short and J 5 bases short, with 8 bases between. As DNA, the CDR3 is TGTGCCAGCAGTTGGAACCACAATGAGCAGTTCTTC. Translated, it gives CASSWNHNEQFF.

This clonotype was detected only a few times. CDR3 coding DNA: TGTGCCAGCAGTCTGGGACTAGGTAAAGAGACCCAGTACTTC. Protein sequence: CASSLGLGKETQYF. The rearrangement links TRBV12-3 or TRBV12-4 to TRBJ2-5; 8 bases are shared with TRBD2. The CDR3 sequence is 14 residues long. After removal of 5 bases from V and 3 bases from J, the junction contained 5 bases not matched to a gene.

The V call is TRBV6-5, the J call TRBJ1-6; 8 nucleotides line up with TRBD1. Germline assignment: CDR1 MNHEY and CDR2 SVGAGI. The CDR3 runs to 16 residues. V dropped 4 bases and J dropped 4; count of bases not matched to a gene: 6. CDR3 protein: CASSSRGLRYNSPLHF. The CDR3 DNA follows: TGTGCCAGCAGTTCCAGGGGGCTGCGTTATAATTCACCCCTCCACTTT.

The chain combines TRBV6-1 with TRBJ1-2, with 8 bases that match TRBD1. The CDR3 is made up of 16 amino acids. Germline V gives CDR1 MNHNS, CDR2 SASEGT. The trim removed 3 bases at V and 7 bases at J, leaving 13 bases unmatched. CDR3 nucleotides: TGTGCCAGCAGTGACCGGATATCGACAGGGGCGGGTGGCTACACCTTC. This encodes CASSDRISTGAGGYTF.

The chain carries TRBV11-2 and TRBJ2-3; no clear D. The CDR3 runs to 15 residues. Germline V gene lookup returns CDR1 SGHAT and CDR2 FQNNGV. V was cut by 4 bases and J by 3 bases, with 14 bases left in between. The CDR3 DNA follows: TGTGCCAGCAGCTACCGCATCTCCGCGACAGATACGCAGTATTTT. Encoded protein: CASSYRISATDTQYF.

This clonotype was observed a few times. The chain couples TRBV5-5 to TRBJ2-3; D not certain. CDR1 and CDR2 (germline): SGHKS, YYEKEE (reference sequence). CDR3 size: 12 residues. V was clipped by 4 bases and J by 6 bases, with 9 bases between them. The CDR3 spells CASSLGWDTQYF. The CDR3 nucleotides read TGTGCCAGCAGCCTCGGGTGGGATACGCAGTATTTT.

In its sample, this clonotype was seen once. This chain joins TRBV6-1 and TRBJ2-1; TRBD2 aligns across 9 bases. With V trimmed by 1 base and J by 8 bases, 12 bases remained unmatched. Per the germline V gene, CDR1 is MNHNS and CDR2 is SASEGT. The CDR3 sequence is 17 residues long. CDR3 region: CASSEGVGGGALYEQFF. In DNA, the CDR3 is TGTGCCAGCAGTGAAGGGGTAGGCGGGGGGGCCTTATATGAGCAGTTCTTC.

This clonotype showed up many times. This chain uses TRBV7-8 with TRBJ1-5, with TRBD1 matching 7 bases. The V gene end was trimmed by 5 bases and the J gene end by 3 bases; junction bases not matched to a gene: 7. The CDR3 covers 15 residues. Germline CDR1 reads SGHVS; CDR2 reads FQNEAQ. In DNA, the CDR3 is TGTGCCAGCAGCGGATTAGGGACAGTCAATCAGCCCCAGCATTTT. Protein product: CASSGLGTVNQPQHF. Using reference TRBV7-8 and TRBJ1-5 for the parts outside the CDR3, the full variable domain is GAGVSQSPRYKVAKRGQDVALRCDPISGHVSLFWYQQALGQGPEFLTYFQNEAQLDKSGLPSDRFFAERPEGSVSTLKIQRTQQEDSAVYLCASSGLGTVNQPQHFGDGTRLSIL.

This clonotype was picked up a small number of times. The rearrangement joins TRBV7-2 to TRBJ1-1; D may be TRBD1 (5 bases). CDR3 length: 15 residues. V was cut by 5 bases and J by 1 base, with 14 bases left in between. Germline CDR1 reads SGHTA; CDR2 reads FQGNSA. The CDR3 spells CASSLQGGPNTEAFF. CDR3 nucleotides: TGTGCCAGCAGCCTTCAGGGAGGGCCGAACACTGAAGCTTTCTTT.

The rearrangement joins TRBV19 to TRBJ1-1; D remains ambiguous. The CDR3 is 13 residues long. Trimming took off 3 bases at V and 1 base at J, with 6 bases between the two ends. Germline V gene data show CDR1 as LNHDA and CDR2 as SQIVND (reference sequence). The CDR3, as DNA: TGTGCCAGTAGTATTAACAGGAACACTGAAGCTTTCTTT. This codes for CASSINRNTEAFF.